This entry lists 5 T cell receptor beta chains sequenced from one sample in a study of CD8 T cells in Susac syndrome. Random hexamers were used to reverse transcribe an amount of roughly 0.45 to 1 ug RNA. TCRdb reanalysed the immunoSEQ multiplex PCR reads using MiXCR and keeps one entry per CDR3 protein. The sample consists of roughly 190,000 distinct CDR3 sequences, roughly 94% of them appearing once. Input material: CD8+ T cells from PBMCs. Receptors were obtained from a human donor with Susac syndrome.

The chain links TRBV19 to TRBJ1-6, with D maybe TRBD1 (5 bases). The CDR3 spans 16 residues. With 5 bases removed from V and 4 bases from J, the gap between germline ends came to 15 bases. CDR1 is LNHDA and CDR2 is SQIVND in the germline V gene (reference sequence). The CDR3 reads CASSRDGAAYNSPLHF. For the CDR3, the DNA is TGTGCCAGTAGTCGGGACGGAGCAGCTTATAATTCACCCCTCCACTTT.

This chain joins TRBV30 and TRBJ2-1; TRBD2 aligns across 7 bases. Germline CDR1 is GTSNPN and CDR2 is SVGIG (reference sequence). Losses at the gene ends were 0 bases for V and 6 bases for J; bases not matched to a gene: 8. The CDR3 loop spans 15 amino acids. For the CDR3, the DNA is TGTGCCTGGAGTGTATATAGCGGGTTTACCAATGAGCAGTTCTTC. Its translation is CAWSVYSGFTNEQFF.

The CDR3 loop reads CASSSPAGAYEQYF. CDR3 in DNA: TGTGCCAGCAGCTCTCCAGCGGGAGCCTACGAGCAGTACTTC. The chain carries TRBV11-2 and TRBJ2-7; 8 nucleotides line up with TRBD2. Germline CDR1 SGHAT, CDR2 FQNNGV. With V trimmed by 4 bases and J by 2 bases, 4 bases remained unmatched. The CDR3 length is 14 residues. The whole variable domain, filled in from reference TRBV11-2 and TRBJ2-7, reads EAGVAQSPRYKIIEKRQSVAFWCNPISGHATLYWYQQILGQGPKLLIQFQNNGVVDDSQLPKDRFSAERLKGVDSTLKIQPAKLEDSAVYLCASSSPAGAYEQYFGPGTRLTVT.

The V and J genes are TRBV7-9 and TRBJ2-2; D might be TRBD2 (6 bases). V lost 7 bases, J lost 1 base, and 10 bases lay in between. The CDR3 loop spans 14 amino acids. CDR1 and CDR2 (germline): SEHNR, FQNEAQ (reference sequence). This CDR3 is CASTRGRNTGELFF. CDR3 nucleotide sequence: TGTGCCAGCACCCGGGGGAGGAACACCGGGGAGCTGTTTTTT.

The chain carries TRBV27 and TRBJ1-2; maybe TRBD1 (5 bases). This CDR3 has 13 residues. The V end was cut by 6 bases, the J end by 6 bases, with 14 bases between. Germline-derived CDR1 and CDR2 are MNHEY and SMNVEV (reference sequence). CDR3 coding DNA: TGTGCCAGCAGCCCCCGGTTGGGGGATGGCTACACCTTC. Translated, it gives CASSPRLGDGYTF.